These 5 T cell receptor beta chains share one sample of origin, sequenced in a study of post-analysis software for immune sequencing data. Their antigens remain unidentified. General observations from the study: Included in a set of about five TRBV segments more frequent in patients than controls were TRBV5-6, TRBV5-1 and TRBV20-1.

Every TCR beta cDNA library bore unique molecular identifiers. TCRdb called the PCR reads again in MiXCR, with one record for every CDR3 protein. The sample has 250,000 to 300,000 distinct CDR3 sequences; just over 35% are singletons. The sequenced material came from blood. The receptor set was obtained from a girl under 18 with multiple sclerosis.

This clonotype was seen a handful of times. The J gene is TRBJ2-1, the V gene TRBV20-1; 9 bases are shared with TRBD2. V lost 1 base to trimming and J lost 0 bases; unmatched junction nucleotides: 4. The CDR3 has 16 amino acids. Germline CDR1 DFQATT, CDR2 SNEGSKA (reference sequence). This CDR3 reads CSARGLADSSYNEQFF. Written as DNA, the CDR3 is TGCAGTGCTAGAGGACTAGCGGACAGCTCCTACAATGAGCAGTTCTTC.

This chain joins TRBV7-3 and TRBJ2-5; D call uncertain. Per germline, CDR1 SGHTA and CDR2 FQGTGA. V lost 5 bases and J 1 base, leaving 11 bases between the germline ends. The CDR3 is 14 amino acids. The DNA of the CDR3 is TGTGCCAGCAGCCCCTCAGGCCCCCAAGAGACCCAGTACTTC. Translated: CASSPSGPQETQYF.

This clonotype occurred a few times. The CDR3 spells CASSLEGADTGELFF. In nucleotides, the CDR3 is TGCGCCAGCAGCTTGGAGGGGGCGGACACCGGGGAGCTGTTTTTT. J is TRBJ2-2 and V is TRBV5-1; 7 bases match TRBD1. Germline CDR1 SGHRS, CDR2 YFSETQ. V lost 0 bases to trimming and J lost 3 bases; unmatched junction nucleotides: 2. This CDR3 contains 15 residues. The full variable domain, completed using reference TRBV5-1 and TRBJ2-2, is KAGVTQTPRYLIKTRGQQVTLSCSPISGHRSVSWYQQTPGQGLQFLFEYFSETQRNKGNFPGRFSGRQFSNSRSEMNVSTLELGDSALYLCASSLEGADTGELFFGEGSRLTVL.

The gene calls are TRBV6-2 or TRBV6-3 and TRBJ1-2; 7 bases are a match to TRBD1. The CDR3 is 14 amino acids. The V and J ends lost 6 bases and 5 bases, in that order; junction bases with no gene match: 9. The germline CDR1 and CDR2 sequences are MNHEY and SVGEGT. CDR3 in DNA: TGTGCCAGCAGATACACCGGGACAGAGTATGGCTACACCTTC. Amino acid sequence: CASRYTGTEYGYTF.

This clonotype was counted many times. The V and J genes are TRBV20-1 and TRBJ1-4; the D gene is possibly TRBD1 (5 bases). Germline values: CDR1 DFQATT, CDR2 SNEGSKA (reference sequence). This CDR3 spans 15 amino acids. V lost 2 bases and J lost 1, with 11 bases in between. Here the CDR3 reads CSARSIDRTNEKLFF. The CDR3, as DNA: TGCAGTGCTAGATCTATAGACAGAACTAATGAAAAACTGTTTTTT.